This T cell receptor (beta chain) was documented in a study of T cell repertoires in cytomegalovirus infection. Overall study: Signatures in public TCR beta sequences pointed to both CMV infection and matching HLA type.

One entry per CDR3 protein, called by TCRdb with MiXCR from the reads. The data contain hundreds of thousands of distinct CDR3 sequences, 25% to 35% of them singletons. For this clonotype: The antigen is not known.

This CDR3 is built from 19 residues. The V and J ends lost 4 bases and 4 bases, in that order; junction bases with no gene match: 12. The germline CDR1 and CDR2 sequences are LGHNA and YSLEER. The clonotype originates from a human donor in good health (CMV status not recorded). Some clones in this sample may be carry-over from other donors' samples. Material: cultured PBMCs, obtained from culture after CMV antigen stimulation. V usage is TRBV4-3 and J usage is TRBJ2-2; TRBD2 agrees at 13 bases. The CDR3 DNA follows: TGCGCCAGCAGCCGATCGGGACTAGCGGGGTTAGGAAGCACCGGGGAGCTGTTTTTT. It yields the protein CASSRSGLAGLGSTGELFF.